The clone carrying this T cell receptor beta chain occurred many times. As yet, its antigen is unknown. The data were taken from a study of neurological immune-mediated disorders. Study-wide results and limits: The greatest TCR clonal expansion occurred in HTLV-1-associated myelopathy and the least in multiple sclerosis, which fell below healthy controls.

One entry per CDR3 protein, called by TCRdb with MiXCR from the 5' RACE reads. Seen here are roughly 45,000 distinct CDR3 sequences, 3% to 3.5% observed once, and the top ten hold less than 15%. V shed 7 bases, J shed 8 bases, and the junction held 14 bases outside the gene matches. In germline, CDR1 is DFQATT, CDR2 SNEGSKA (reference sequence). This CDR3 region has 14 residues. This chain joins TRBV20-1 and TRBJ2-1; TRBD2 aligns across 7 bases. The TCR originated in a woman aged 50 to 60 with multiple sclerosis. Source material: PBMCs. Here the CDR3 DNA reads TGCAGTGTCACCCGGGCTAGCGGTGGAGATGAGCAGTTCTTC. This encodes CSVTRASGGDEQFF.